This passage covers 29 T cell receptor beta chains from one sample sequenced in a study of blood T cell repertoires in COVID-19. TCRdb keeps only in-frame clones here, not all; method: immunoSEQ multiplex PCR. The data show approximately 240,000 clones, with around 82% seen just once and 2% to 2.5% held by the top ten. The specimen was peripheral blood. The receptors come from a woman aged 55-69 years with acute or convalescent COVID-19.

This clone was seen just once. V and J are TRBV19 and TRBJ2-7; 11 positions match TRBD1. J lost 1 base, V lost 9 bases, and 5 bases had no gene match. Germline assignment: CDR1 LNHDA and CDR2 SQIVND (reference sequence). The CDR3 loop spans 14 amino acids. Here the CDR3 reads CASSGDRGSYEQYF. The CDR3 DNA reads TGTGCCAGCTCGGGGGACAGGGGGTCCTACGAGCAGTACTTC.

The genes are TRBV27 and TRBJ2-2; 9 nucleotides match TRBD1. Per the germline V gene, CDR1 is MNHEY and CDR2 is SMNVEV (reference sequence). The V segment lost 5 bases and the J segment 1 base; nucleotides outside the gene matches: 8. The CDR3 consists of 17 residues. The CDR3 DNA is TGTGCCAGCAGTCTCCGGACAGGGGCCATGAACACCGGGGAGCTGTTTTTT. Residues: CASSLRTGAMNTGELFF.

CDR3 sequence: CASSSSGSGDNEQFF. The DNA for the CDR3 is TGCGCCAGCAGCTCTTCGGGTAGCGGTGACAATGAGCAGTTCTTC. The rearrangement uses TRBV5-1 and TRBJ2-1, with D perhaps TRBD2 (6 bases). CDR3 length: 15 amino acids. Germline loops: CDR1 SGHRS, CDR2 YFSETQ. With 3 bases removed from V and 5 bases from J, the gap between germline ends came to 15 bases.

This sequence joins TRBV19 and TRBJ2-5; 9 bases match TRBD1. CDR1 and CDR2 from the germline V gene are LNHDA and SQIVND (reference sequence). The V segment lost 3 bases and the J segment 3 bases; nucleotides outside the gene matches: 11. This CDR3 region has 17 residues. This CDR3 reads CASSIRDRVGKKETQYF. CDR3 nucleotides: TGTGCCAGTAGTATCCGGGACAGGGTAGGAAAGAAAGAGACCCAGTACTTC.

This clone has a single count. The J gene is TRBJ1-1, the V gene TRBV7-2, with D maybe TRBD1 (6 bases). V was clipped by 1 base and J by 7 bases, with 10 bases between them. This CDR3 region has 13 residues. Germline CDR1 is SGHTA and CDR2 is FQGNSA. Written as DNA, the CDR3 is TGTGCCAGCAGCTTAGGATCAGGGGTTGAAGCTTTCTTT. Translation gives CASSLGSGVEAFF.

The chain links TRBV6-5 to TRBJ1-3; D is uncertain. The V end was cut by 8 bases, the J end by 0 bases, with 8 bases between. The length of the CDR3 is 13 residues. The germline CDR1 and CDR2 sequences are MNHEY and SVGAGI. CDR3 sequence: CASELYSGNTIYF. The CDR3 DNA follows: TGTGCCAGCGAACTCTACTCTGGAAACACCATATATTTT.

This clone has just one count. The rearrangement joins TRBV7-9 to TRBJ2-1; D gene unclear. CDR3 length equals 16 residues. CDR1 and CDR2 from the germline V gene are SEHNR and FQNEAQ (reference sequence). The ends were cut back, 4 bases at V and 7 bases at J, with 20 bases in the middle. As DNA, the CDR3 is TGTGCCAGCAGCTCCTCGTCGGTTTGGTATCGTAATGAGCAGTTCTTC. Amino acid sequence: CASSSSSVWYRNEQFF.

CDR3 residues: CAWRKRDRGNTEAFF. Here the CDR3 DNA reads TGTGCCTGGAGGAAAAGAGACAGGGGGAACACTGAAGCTTTCTTT. V and J are TRBV30 and TRBJ1-1; TRBD1 matches 8 bases. From germline, CDR1 is GTSNPN and CDR2 SVGIG (reference sequence). This CDR3 is 15 amino acids long. V gave up 3 bases and J gave up 1 base; unmatched junction bases: 7.

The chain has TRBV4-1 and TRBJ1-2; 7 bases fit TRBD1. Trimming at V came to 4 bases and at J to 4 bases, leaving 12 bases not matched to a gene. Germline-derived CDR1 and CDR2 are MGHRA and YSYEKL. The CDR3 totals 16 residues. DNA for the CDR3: TGCGCCAGCAGCCGGGGACCGAGCACAGGGGTCTATGGCTACACCTTC. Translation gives CASSRGPSTGVYGYTF.

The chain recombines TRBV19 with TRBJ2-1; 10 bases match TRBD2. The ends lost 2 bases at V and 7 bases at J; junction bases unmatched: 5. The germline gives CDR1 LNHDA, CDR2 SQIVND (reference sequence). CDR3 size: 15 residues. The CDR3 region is CASSILSGGANEQFF. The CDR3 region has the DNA TGTGCCAGTAGTATACTGAGCGGGGGGGCAAATGAGCAGTTCTTC.

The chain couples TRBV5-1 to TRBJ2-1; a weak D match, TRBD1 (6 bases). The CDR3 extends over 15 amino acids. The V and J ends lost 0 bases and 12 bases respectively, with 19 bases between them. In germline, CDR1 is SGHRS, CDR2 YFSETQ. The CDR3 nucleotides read TGCGCCAGCAGCTTGGCCGATAGCAGGGGTTTTGGGCAGTTCTTC. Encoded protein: CASSLADSRGFGQFF.

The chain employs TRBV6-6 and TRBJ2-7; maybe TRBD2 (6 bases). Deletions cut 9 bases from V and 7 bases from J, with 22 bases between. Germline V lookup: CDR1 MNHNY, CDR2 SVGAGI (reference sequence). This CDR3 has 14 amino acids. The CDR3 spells CASLRGGEAGEQYF. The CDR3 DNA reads TGTGCCAGTTTAAGAGGAGGGGAGGCGGGTGAGCAGTACTTC.

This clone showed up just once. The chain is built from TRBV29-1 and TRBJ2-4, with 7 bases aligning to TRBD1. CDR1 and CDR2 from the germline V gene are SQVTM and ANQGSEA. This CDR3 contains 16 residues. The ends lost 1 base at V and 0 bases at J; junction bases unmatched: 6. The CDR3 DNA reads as TGCAGCGTTGAAGGACAGGGCGGAGCAGCCAAAAACATTCAGTACTTC. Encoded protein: CSVEGQGGAAKNIQYF.

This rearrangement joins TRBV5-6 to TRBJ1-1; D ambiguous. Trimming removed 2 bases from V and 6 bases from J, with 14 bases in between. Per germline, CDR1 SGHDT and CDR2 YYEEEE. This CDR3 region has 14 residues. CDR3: CASSFDSPTPEAFF. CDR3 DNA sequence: TGTGCCAGCAGCTTCGACTCCCCCACGCCTGAAGCTTTCTTT.

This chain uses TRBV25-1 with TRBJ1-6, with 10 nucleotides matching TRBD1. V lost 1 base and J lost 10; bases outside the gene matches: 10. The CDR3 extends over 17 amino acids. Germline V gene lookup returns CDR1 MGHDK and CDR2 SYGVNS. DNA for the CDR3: TGTGCCAGCAGTGAATCGGTGACAGGGGGCTTCGGATCACCCCTCCACTTT. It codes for CASSESVTGGFGSPLHF.

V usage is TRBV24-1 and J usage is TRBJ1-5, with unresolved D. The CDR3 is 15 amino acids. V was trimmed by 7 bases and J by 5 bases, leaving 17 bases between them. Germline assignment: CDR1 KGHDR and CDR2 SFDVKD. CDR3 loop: CATSAFGFHHQPQHF. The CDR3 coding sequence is TGTGCCACCAGCGCCTTCGGTTTCCACCATCAGCCCCAGCATTTT.

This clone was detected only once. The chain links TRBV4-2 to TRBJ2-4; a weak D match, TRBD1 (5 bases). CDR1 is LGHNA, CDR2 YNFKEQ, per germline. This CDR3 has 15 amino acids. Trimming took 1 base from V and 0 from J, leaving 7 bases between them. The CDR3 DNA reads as TGTGCCAGCAGCCAAGGACAGCCAGCCAAAAACATTCAGTACTTC. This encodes CASSQGQPAKNIQYF.

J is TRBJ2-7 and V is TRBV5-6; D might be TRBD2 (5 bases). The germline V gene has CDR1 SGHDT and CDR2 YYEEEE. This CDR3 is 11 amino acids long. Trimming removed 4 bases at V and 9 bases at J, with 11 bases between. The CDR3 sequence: CASSRGAGQYF. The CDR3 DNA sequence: TGTGCCAGCAGCCGGGGTGCCGGGCAGTACTTC.

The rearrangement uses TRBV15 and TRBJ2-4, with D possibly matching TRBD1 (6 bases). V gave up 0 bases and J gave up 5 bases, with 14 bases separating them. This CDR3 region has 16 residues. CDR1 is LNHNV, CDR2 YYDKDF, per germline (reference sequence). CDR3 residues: CATSRDGWQGQNIQYF. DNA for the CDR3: TGTGCCACCAGCAGAGATGGGTGGCAGGGGCAAAACATTCAGTACTTC.

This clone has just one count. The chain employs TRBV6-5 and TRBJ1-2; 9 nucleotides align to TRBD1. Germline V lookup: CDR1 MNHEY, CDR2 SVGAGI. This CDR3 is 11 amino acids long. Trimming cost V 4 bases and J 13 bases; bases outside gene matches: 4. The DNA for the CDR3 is TGTGCCAGCAGTTCGGGACAGGGAGCCACCTTC. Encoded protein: CASSSGQGATF.

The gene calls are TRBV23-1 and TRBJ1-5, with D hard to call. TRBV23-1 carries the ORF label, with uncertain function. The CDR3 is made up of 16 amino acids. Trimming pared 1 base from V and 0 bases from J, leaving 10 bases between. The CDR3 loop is CASSQFPPHSNQPQHF. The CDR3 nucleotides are TGCGCCAGCAGTCAATTCCCCCCACATAGCAATCAGCCCCAGCATTTT.

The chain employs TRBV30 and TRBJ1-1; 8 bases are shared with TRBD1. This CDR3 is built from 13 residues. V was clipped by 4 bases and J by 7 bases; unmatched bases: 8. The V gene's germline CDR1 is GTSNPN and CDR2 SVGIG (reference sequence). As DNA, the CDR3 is TGTGCCTGGACCCCCATAGGACAGGGTGAAGCTTTCTTT. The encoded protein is CAWTPIGQGEAFF.

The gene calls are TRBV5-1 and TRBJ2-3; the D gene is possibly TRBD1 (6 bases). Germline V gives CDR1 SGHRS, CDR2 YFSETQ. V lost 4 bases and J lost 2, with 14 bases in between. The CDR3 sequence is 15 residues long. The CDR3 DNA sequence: TGCGCCAGCAGCCCCGGGACATTAGTCACAGATACGCAGTATTTT. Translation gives CASSPGTLVTDTQYF.

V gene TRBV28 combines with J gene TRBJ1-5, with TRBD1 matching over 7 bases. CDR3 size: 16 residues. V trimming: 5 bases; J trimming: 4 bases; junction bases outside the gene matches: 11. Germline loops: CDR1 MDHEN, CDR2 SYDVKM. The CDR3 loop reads CASSLARTGRNQPQHF. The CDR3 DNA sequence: TGTGCCAGCAGTCTTGCTAGGACAGGAAGGAATCAGCCCCAGCATTTT.

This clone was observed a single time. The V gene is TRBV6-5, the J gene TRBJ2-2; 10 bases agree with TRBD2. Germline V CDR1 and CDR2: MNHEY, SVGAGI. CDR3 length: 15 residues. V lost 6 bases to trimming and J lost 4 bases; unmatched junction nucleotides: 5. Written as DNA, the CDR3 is TGTGCCAGCAGGCGACTAGCGGGCGTCACCGGGGAGCTGTTTTTT. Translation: CASRRLAGVTGELFF.

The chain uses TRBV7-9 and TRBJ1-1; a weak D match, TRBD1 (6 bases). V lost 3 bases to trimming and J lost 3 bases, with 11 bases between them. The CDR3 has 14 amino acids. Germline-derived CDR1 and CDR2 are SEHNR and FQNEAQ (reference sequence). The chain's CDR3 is CASSLMGADTEAFF. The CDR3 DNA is TGTGCCAGCAGCTTGATGGGGGCTGACACTGAAGCTTTCTTT.

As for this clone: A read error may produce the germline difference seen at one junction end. Here the CDR3 DNA reads TGTGCCAGCAGATTCCGGGACAGGGCACGTTTT. It yields the protein CASRFRDRARF. The genes are TRBV5-8 and TRBJ2-3; TRBD1 aligns across 9 bases. The CDR3 is 11 residues long. The germline V gene encodes CDR1 SGHTS and CDR2 YDEGEE.

CDR3 loop: CASSYDRNSGNTIYF. The DNA of the CDR3 is TGTGCCAGCAGCTACGACAGAAACTCTGGAAACACCATATATTTT. The chain links TRBV11-2 to TRBJ1-3; D is perhaps TRBD1 (5 bases). This CDR3 has 15 amino acids. V shed 4 bases and J shed 0 bases, with 10 bases lying between them. The germline CDR1 and CDR2 sequences are SGHAT and FQNNGV.

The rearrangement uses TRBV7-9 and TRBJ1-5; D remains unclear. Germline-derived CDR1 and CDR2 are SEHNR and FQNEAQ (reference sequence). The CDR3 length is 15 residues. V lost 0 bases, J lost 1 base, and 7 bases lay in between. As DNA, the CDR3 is TGTGCCAGCAGCTTAGCCAGCGCCAGCAATCAGCCCCAGCATTTT. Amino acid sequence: CASSLASASNQPQHF.